Shown below are 19 T cell receptor beta chains from a single sample sequenced in a study of technical replicates of blood from several donors. Generated by immunoSEQ multiplex PCR, the TCRdb table keeps only in-frame clones and is missing some. The table shows over 85,000 clones, with about 96% occurring only once. Input material: T cells isolated from PBMCs. All receptors come from a human donor in good health.

This chain joins TRBV6-5 and TRBJ1-5, with 7 nucleotides matching TRBD1. V trimming: 2 bases; J trimming: 5 bases; junction bases outside the gene matches: 6. CDR1 is MNHEY and CDR2 is SVGAGI in the germline V gene. The CDR3 is 15 residues long. This CDR3 reads CASSYNKDRDQPQHF. The CDR3 DNA reads TGTGCCAGCAGTTACAACAAAGACAGGGATCAGCCCCAGCATTTT.

The gene calls are TRBV29-1 and TRBJ2-6; possible D gene TRBD1, 6 bases. The CDR3 runs 16 residues. Germline values: CDR1 SQVTM, CDR2 ANQGSEA. With 4 bases removed from V and 4 bases from J, the gap between germline ends came to 17 bases. CDR3 protein: CSVVTGSSWGANVLTF. DNA of the CDR3: TGCAGCGTTGTAACAGGGTCTTCGTGGGGGGCCAACGTCCTGACTTTC.

The V call is TRBV28, the J call TRBJ2-7, with 8 bases aligning to TRBD2. Per germline, CDR1 MDHEN and CDR2 SYDVKM. This CDR3 is built from 14 residues. V was clipped by 3 bases and J by 4 bases; unmatched bases: 5. The CDR3 loop reads CASSLSGGLYEQYF. The CDR3 DNA sequence: TGTGCCAGCAGTTTGAGCGGGGGACTATACGAGCAGTACTTC.

CDR3 residues: CASSPLLERTSYNEQFF. The CDR3 bases are TGCGCCAGCAGCCCCCTCCTTGAAAGGACATCCTACAATGAGCAGTTCTTC. V is TRBV4-1 and J is TRBJ2-1, with D possibly matching TRBD1 (5 bases). Trimming shortened V by 4 bases and J by 1 base, and 17 bases separated the two germline ends. Germline loops: CDR1 MGHRA, CDR2 YSYEKL. The CDR3 consists of 17 residues.

This chain connects TRBV10-1 to TRBJ2-7; D might be TRBD1 (6 bases). There are 14 residues in the CDR3. Germline V gene lookup returns CDR1 WNHNN and CDR2 SYGVQD (reference sequence). V dropped 8 bases and J dropped 3 bases, with 17 bases sitting between them. CDR3 residues: CASFLAGVDYEQYF. CDR3 nucleotide sequence: TGCGCCAGCTTCCTGGCAGGGGTGGACTACGAGCAGTACTTC.

The J gene is TRBJ2-6, the V gene TRBV21-1; the table's D call TRBD1 went unverified against the DNA. TRBV21-1 is classified as a pseudogene. The CDR3 loop spans 15 amino acids. Here the CDR3 DNA reads TGTGCCAGCAGCAAACGACACTCTGGGGCCAACGTCCTGACTTTC. This gives the protein CASSKRHSGANVLTF.

V and J are TRBV11-3 and TRBJ1-2; 7 bases fit TRBD1. V trimming: 5 bases; J trimming: 4 bases; junction bases outside the gene matches: 1. This CDR3 region has 12 residues. CDR1 SGHNT and CDR2 YENEEA come from the germline V gene. This CDR3 is CASSAGGYGYTF. The CDR3 DNA reads TGTGCCAGCAGCGCAGGGGGCTATGGCTACACCTTC.

In DNA, the CDR3 is TGTGCCAGTGGAACGCAGGGGTTCTATGAGCAGTTCTTC. Translating it yields CASGTQGFYEQFF. The chain joins TRBV19 to TRBJ2-1; tentatively, D is TRBD1 (6 bases). Germline V CDR1 and CDR2: LNHDA, SQIVND (reference sequence). Trimming shortened V by 8 bases and J by 8 bases, and 16 bases separated the two germline ends. This CDR3 is built from 13 residues. Drawing the rest from reference TRBV19 and TRBJ2-1, the complete variable domain is DGGITQSPKYLFRKEGQNVTLSCEQNLNHDAMYWYRQDPGQGLRLIYYSQIVNDFQKGDIAEGYSVSREKKESFPLTVTSAQKNPTAFYLCASGTQGFYEQFFGPGTRLTVL.

The rearrangement links TRBV10-3 to TRBJ2-5; 9 bases agree with TRBD2. The germline CDR1 and CDR2 sequences are ENHRY and SYGVKD. The CDR3 loop spans 16 amino acids. J was trimmed by 5 bases and V by 6 bases; bases with no gene match: 13. CDR3 nucleotides: TGTGCCATCAGCCTTAGCGGGAGTTTCTCTGGGGAGACCCAGTACTTC. This codes for CAISLSGSFSGETQYF.

The chain couples TRBV9 to TRBJ2-2, with TRBD1 matching over 7 bases. The junction had 14 bases not matched to a gene; V was cut back by 2 bases and J by 1 base. This CDR3 is 19 amino acids long. The germline CDR1 and CDR2 sequences are SGDLS and YYNGEE. Written as DNA, the CDR3 is TGTGCCAGCAGCGTGCGTAATATCCGAGGGACAGTGAACACCGGGGAGCTGTTTTTT. Translation: CASSVRNIRGTVNTGELFF.

The chain is built from TRBV6-5 and TRBJ2-1, with D perhaps matching TRBD1 (5 bases). The CDR3 sequence is 14 residues long. Germline V CDR1 and CDR2: MNHEY, SVGAGI. The V end lost 4 bases, the J end lost 5 bases, and 12 bases lay between the germline ends. The CDR3 sequence: CASSFTPGHNEQFF. The CDR3 DNA sequence: TGTGCCAGCAGTTTTACCCCAGGGCACAATGAGCAGTTCTTC.

The chain recombines TRBV6-4 with TRBJ2-2, with D perhaps TRBD2 (6 bases). Deletions cut 4 bases from V and 3 bases from J, with 9 bases between. Germline-derived CDR1 and CDR2 are MRHNA and SNTAGT. The CDR3 spans 14 residues. The CDR3 reads CASSVGRDTGELFF. CDR3 bases: TGTGCCAGCAGTGTCGGGAGAGACACCGGGGAGCTGTTTTTT.

For the CDR3, the DNA is TGTGCCACGGCGACAGCTGTTACCTACGAGCAGTACTTC. Translation: CATATAVTYEQYF. The chain uses TRBV6-6 and TRBJ2-7, with D perhaps TRBD1 (5 bases). The CDR3 totals 13 residues. Trimming left V 10 bases short and J 2 bases short, with 15 bases between. Germline loops: CDR1 MNHNY, CDR2 SVGAGI (reference sequence).

The chain links TRBV30 to TRBJ1-1; tentative D call: TRBD1 (6 bases). There are 10 residues in the CDR3. The germline V gene has CDR1 GTSNPN and CDR2 SVGIG (reference sequence). V lost 7 bases and J lost 6, with 9 bases in between. The CDR3 is CASQGPEAFF. CDR3 DNA: TGTGCCTCACAGGGTCCTGAAGCTTTCTTT.

The chain couples TRBV7-8 to TRBJ2-7, with a tentative D call TRBD2 (6 bases). V was shortened by 5 bases and J by 0 bases, with 14 bases between the two germline ends. The CDR3 sequence is 15 residues long. Germline CDR1 reads SGHVS; CDR2 reads FQNEAQ. As DNA, the CDR3 is TGTGCCAGCAGCGAACTAGCTAGGAGCTCCTACGAGCAGTACTTC. Its protein product is CASSELARSSYEQYF. Combining the CDR3 with reference TRBV7-8 and TRBJ2-7 gives the whole variable domain GAGVSQSPRYKVAKRGQDVALRCDPISGHVSLFWYQQALGQGPEFLTYFQNEAQLDKSGLPSDRFFAERPEGSVSTLKIQRTQQEDSAVYLCASSELARSSYEQYFGPGTRLTVT.

V gene TRBV29-1 combines with J gene TRBJ2-3; 7 bases line up with TRBD2. The CDR3 runs to 16 residues. V lost 3 bases and J lost 1; bases outside the gene matches: 10. The germline V gene has CDR1 SQVTM and CDR2 ANQGSEA. The CDR3 loop is CSVDLSTSARTDTQYF. CDR3 DNA: TGCAGCGTTGACTTATCCACTAGCGCCCGCACAGATACGCAGTATTTT.

In nucleotides, the CDR3 is TGTGCCTGGCAGGGACAGGGTGTTCAGCCCCAGCATTTT. Translation gives CAWQGQGVQPQHF. The chain is built from TRBV30 and TRBJ1-5; 9 bases align to TRBD1. The CDR3 runs to 13 residues. The V gene's germline CDR1 is GTSNPN and CDR2 SVGIG (reference sequence). With V trimmed by 5 bases and J by 6 bases, 5 bases remained unmatched.

The CDR3 DNA sequence: TGCGCCAGCAGCCAAGGGGGACTAGCGGGAGAGAATGAGCAGTTCTTC. It yields the protein CASSQGGLAGENEQFF. The V gene is TRBV4-1, the J gene TRBJ2-1, with 14 bases that match TRBD2. V was clipped by 1 base and J by 7 bases; unmatched bases: 3. CDR1 is MGHRA and CDR2 is YSYEKL in the germline V gene. CDR3 length: 16 residues.

The rearrangement links TRBV18 to TRBJ2-7; TRBD2 matches at 7 bases. V lost 1 base, J lost 5 bases, and 5 bases stayed unmatched. This CDR3 is built from 14 residues. Germline loops: CDR1 KGHSH, CDR2 LQKENI. CDR3 nucleotide sequence: TGTGCCAGCTCACCACAGCGGGAAGTCCACGAGCAGTACTTC. Translation: CASSPQREVHEQYF.